The 13 T cell receptor beta chains below all came from one sample that was sequenced in a study of identical twins. Each CDR3 protein gets one entry after TCRdb re-called the 5' RACE reads with MiXCR. The sample records just under 550,000 distinct CDR3 sequences, roughly 15% being singletons. These same data were also listed under a study on yellow fever vaccine responses in identical twins.

Sequenced: CD4+ T cells sorted from blood. The receptors were sampled from a young woman in good health.

This clonotype came up a few times. V usage is TRBV29-1 and J usage is TRBJ2-1; D unresolved. Germline V gene data show CDR1 as SQVTM and CDR2 as ANQGSEA. This CDR3 comprises 12 residues. Trimming removed 1 base from V and 4 bases from J, with 5 bases in between. CDR3 residues: CSVEGQYNEQFF. The CDR3 nucleotides read TGCAGCGTTGAAGGACAATACAATGAGCAGTTCTTC.

This chain links TRBV6-2 or TRBV6-3 with TRBJ2-2; D gene uncertain. Trimming removed 6 bases from V and 3 bases from J, with 14 bases in between. The CDR3 loop spans 15 amino acids. Germline assignment: CDR1 MNHEY and CDR2 SVGEGT. The CDR3 sequence: CASSRSDLYTGELFF. The CDR3 coding sequence is TGTGCCAGCAGCCGATCGGACCTATACACCGGGGAGCTGTTTTTT.

This clonotype came up a few times. The chain has TRBV5-1 and TRBJ1-2; no reliable D call. V was clipped by 0 bases and J by 4 bases, with 7 bases between them. The germline gives CDR1 SGHRS, CDR2 YFSETQ. CDR3 length equals 13 residues. CDR3 sequence (DNA): TGCGCCAGCAGCTTGGATGGAACCTATGGCTACACCTTC. Translated: CASSLDGTYGYTF.

In this sample, this clonotype turned up a few times. This sequence joins TRBV28 and TRBJ2-7; 8 bases agree with TRBD2. V shed 4 bases, J shed 3 bases, and the junction held 2 bases outside the gene matches. There are 13 residues in the CDR3. Germline lookup yields CDR1 MDHEN and CDR2 SYDVKM. The CDR3 spells CASSSGGLYEQYV. The CDR3 DNA is TGTGCCAGCAGTTCGGGGGGGCTCTACGAGCAGTACGTC.

The J gene is TRBJ2-3, the V gene TRBV29-1; 9 positions agree with TRBD1. V lost 7 bases, J lost 4 bases, and 6 bases stayed unmatched. The CDR3 covers 13 residues. Per germline, CDR1 SQVTM and CDR2 ANQGSEA. Here the CDR3 DNA reads TGCAGCGCCGACAGGGGGAGCCCAGATACGCAGTATTTT. It translates to CSADRGSPDTQYF.

The chain uses TRBV18 and TRBJ2-1; no clear D. Germline V lookup: CDR1 KGHSH, CDR2 LQKENI. V was pared by 0 bases and J by 4 bases, with 7 bases between. The length of the CDR3 is 14 residues. In DNA, the CDR3 is TGTGCCAGCTCACCACCGGTCGGTTACAATGAGCAGTTCTTC. Translating gives CASSPPVGYNEQFF.

This clonotype came up a few times. This sequence joins TRBV4-1 and TRBJ2-7; TRBD2 agrees at 13 bases. The CDR3 extends over 16 amino acids. Germline assignment: CDR1 MGHRA and CDR2 YSYEKL. After removal of 4 bases from V and 6 bases from J, the junction contained 9 bases not matched to a gene. The CDR3 bases are TGCGCCAGCAGCCCTCCCCTGGGACTAGCGGGATTCGAGCAGTACTTC. As protein: CASSPPLGLAGFEQYF.

This clonotype was recorded a few times. The V gene is TRBV20-1, the J gene TRBJ1-6; D unresolved. V lost 3 bases and J 6 bases, leaving 12 bases between the germline ends. Germline lookup yields CDR1 DFQATT and CDR2 SNEGSKA (reference sequence). This CDR3 has 14 residues. The CDR3 DNA is TGCAGTGCTAGTGTGGGCGGGCCTAATTCACCCCTCCACTTT. Translation gives CSASVGGPNSPLHF.

The chain links TRBV4-1 to TRBJ2-7; 8 bases match TRBD2. The V gene end was trimmed by 1 base and the J gene end by 5 bases; junction bases not matched to a gene: 7. The germline V gene encodes CDR1 MGHRA and CDR2 YSYEKL. The CDR3 has 15 residues. The CDR3: CASSQVGTSLHEQYF. The CDR3 nucleotides read TGCGCCAGCAGCCAAGTTGGGACTAGTTTACACGAGCAGTACTTC.

This clonotype was found a few times. In DNA form, the CDR3 reads TGTGCCAGCAGTTTAATGGGGGGTGAAGCTTTCTTT. It codes for CASSLMGGEAFF. The chain couples TRBV12-3 or TRBV12-4 to TRBJ1-1; D might be TRBD1 (5 bases). CDR3 size: 12 residues. Trimming shortened V by 2 bases and J by 7 bases, and 8 bases separated the two germline ends.

This chain joins TRBV24-1 and TRBJ2-5, with 11 nucleotides matching TRBD1. Germline V lookup: CDR1 KGHDR, CDR2 SFDVKD. After removal of 0 bases from V and 5 bases from J, the junction contained 13 bases not matched to a gene. The CDR3 totals 19 residues. CDR3 sequence (DNA): TGTGCCACCAGTGATTTGGGACGGACAGGGGGCCTAGGTGGGGAGACCCAGTACTTC. Translated, it gives CATSDLGRTGGLGGETQYF.

This clonotype was recorded a few times. The chain uses TRBV14 and TRBJ2-1; 7 bases fit TRBD2. The germline V gene has CDR1 SGHDN and CDR2 FVKESK. The V segment lost 0 bases and the J segment 9 bases; nucleotides outside the gene matches: 8. This CDR3 is 15 amino acids long. CDR3 bases: TGTGCCAGCAGCCAAGACCACGGAGCGGGGCGTGAGCAGTTCTTC. As protein: CASSQDHGAGREQFF.

The rearrangement uses TRBV5-5 and TRBJ2-7; 8 bases are a match to TRBD2. Unmatched junction bases numbered 5, after V lost 0 bases and J lost 6 bases. Germline V gene sequence: CDR1 SGHKS, CDR2 YYEKEE (reference sequence). The CDR3 loop spans 14 amino acids. As DNA, the CDR3 is TGTGCCAGCAGCTTGGCCAGCGGGAGCATCGAGCAGTACTTC. The encoded protein is CASSLASGSIEQYF. The whole variable domain, remainder taken from reference TRBV5-5 and TRBJ2-7, is DAGVTQSPTHLIKTRGQQVTLRCSPISGHKSVSWYQQVLGQGPQFIFQYYEKEERGRGNFPDRFSARQFPNYSSELNVNALLLGDSALYLCASSLASGSIEQYFGPGTRLTVT.